The 15 T cell receptor beta chains given below trace back to one sample, sequenced in a study of shared clonotypes between healthy human individuals. The repertoire was sequenced with immunoSEQ multiplex PCR; TCRdb's copy has only in-frame clones and lacks some. The data contain about 610,000 clones, approximately 97% of them singletons. What was sequenced was naive CD4+ T cells sorted from blood. Subset: CD45RA+ positively selected. Source of these receptors: a woman under 40 in good health.

Only one count was recorded for this clone. The rearrangement links TRBV5-1 to TRBJ2-7; TRBD1 or TRBD2 may be the D gene (5 bases each). Trimming shortened V by 6 bases and J by 0 bases, and 7 bases separated the two germline ends. The CDR3 extends over 12 amino acids. CDR1 is SGHRS, CDR2 YFSETQ, per germline. The CDR3 bases are TGCGCCAGCATGGGGGTCTCCTACGAGCAGTACTTC. It translates to CASMGVSYEQYF.

The chain uses TRBV4-2 and TRBJ2-5; D might be TRBD2 (6 bases). This CDR3 has 14 amino acids. Trimming cost V 0 bases and J 8 bases, with 13 bases left between them. The germline gives CDR1 LGHNA, CDR2 YNFKEQ. This CDR3 is CASSQDATRKTQYF. The CDR3 bases are TGTGCCAGCAGCCAAGACGCGACTAGAAAAACCCAGTACTTC.

Points on this clone: Within the sample, other DNA sequences also encode this same CDR3. The chain combines TRBV18 with TRBJ1-1, with a weak D call TRBD1 (5 bases). V lost 3 bases and J 0 bases, leaving 11 bases between the germline ends. CDR1 is KGHSH, CDR2 LQKENI, per germline. CDR3 length equals 15 residues. CDR3: CASSPGTGMNTEAFF. For the CDR3, the DNA is TGTGCCAGCTCACCGGGGACGGGAATGAACACTGAAGCTTTCTTT.

The chain has TRBV10-2 and TRBJ1-4; tentative D call: TRBD1 (5 bases). From germline, CDR1 is WSHSY and CDR2 SAAADI. The CDR3 contains 16 residues. With 2 bases removed from V and 4 bases from J, the gap between germline ends came to 14 bases. The CDR3 DNA reads TGCGCCAGCAGTGAGGGATTGTGGGGCCATAATGAAAAACTGTTTTTT. As protein: CASSEGLWGHNEKLFF.

V and J are TRBV5-5 and TRBJ1-5, with a tentative D call TRBD1 (5 bases). CDR3 length: 19 amino acids. V lost 4 bases to trimming and J lost 3 bases, with 26 bases between them. From germline, CDR1 is SGHKS and CDR2 YYEKEE (reference sequence). The CDR3 DNA reads as TGTGCCAGCAGCCCAAGAGGGGCAGCCATTACCCCTTCCAATCAGCCCCAGCATTTT. Translation: CASSPRGAAITPSNQPQHF.

The chain recombines TRBV7-9 with TRBJ2-7; the match to TRBD1 covers 9 bases. Trimming cost V 4 bases and J 6 bases; bases outside gene matches: 7. Germline lookup yields CDR1 SEHNR and CDR2 FQNEAQ (reference sequence). The CDR3 contains 14 residues. The CDR3 reads CASSSGTGLAEQYF. In DNA, the CDR3 is TGTGCCAGCAGCTCCGGGACAGGGTTAGCCGAGCAGTACTTC.

The chain joins TRBV27 to TRBJ2-7; D is perhaps TRBD1 or TRBD2 (5 bases each). The germline V gene has CDR1 MNHEY and CDR2 SMNVEV (reference sequence). Trimming left V 4 bases short and J 0 bases short, with 16 bases between. There are 16 residues in the CDR3. As DNA, the CDR3 is TGTGCCAGCAGTTCAAGCCCGGGACGGTACTCCTACGAGCAGTACTTC. It translates to CASSSSPGRYSYEQYF.

The CDR3 nucleotides are TGTGCCAGTAGCGGGAGGAGAGGGGAGACCCAGTACTTC. Protein: CASSGRRGETQYF. The chain links TRBV19 to TRBJ2-5, with 7 bases aligning to TRBD2. There are 13 residues in the CDR3. From germline, CDR1 is LNHDA and CDR2 SQIVND (reference sequence). V shed 6 bases, J shed 5 bases, and the junction held 6 bases outside the gene matches.

The CDR3 region has the DNA TGTGCCAGCAGTTTCCCGGGTTCTACCTACGAGCAGTACTTC. Encoded protein: CASSFPGSTYEQYF. The chain joins TRBV28 to TRBJ2-7, with no clear D. Per the germline V gene, CDR1 is MDHEN and CDR2 is SYDVKM. Trimming removed 3 bases at V and 2 bases at J, with 11 bases between. The CDR3 is 14 amino acids.

This rearrangement joins TRBV5-1 to TRBJ2-7; 9 nucleotides match TRBD1. Germline trimming cut 4 bases from V and 6 bases from J; bases unmatched to any gene: 11. The CDR3 spans 15 residues. Germline CDR1 reads SGHRS; CDR2 reads YFSETQ. CDR3 residues: CASSPPGQGIGEQYF. In DNA form, the CDR3 reads TGCGCCAGCAGCCCGCCCGGACAGGGGATAGGCGAGCAGTACTTC.

This chain uses TRBV5-1 with TRBJ1-2, with TRBD1 as a possible D gene (6 bases). CDR1 and CDR2 (germline): SGHRS, YFSETQ. The CDR3 runs to 12 residues. V gave up 4 bases and J gave up 4 bases, with 8 bases separating them. CDR3 sequence: CASSKDSYGYTF. DNA for the CDR3: TGCGCCAGCAGCAAGGACAGCTATGGCTACACCTTC.

The V call is TRBV27, the J call TRBJ1-1; unclear D gene. The V end was cut by 6 bases, the J end by 1 base, with 6 bases between. Germline CDR1 reads MNHEY; CDR2 reads SMNVEV (reference sequence). CDR3 size: 12 residues. The CDR3 spells CASRAQNTEAFF. Here the CDR3 DNA reads TGTGCCAGCAGGGCACAGAACACTGAAGCTTTCTTT.

The chain joins TRBV11-3 to TRBJ2-1; possibly TRBD1 or TRBD2 for D (6 bases each). Germline CDR1 and CDR2: SGHNT and YENEEA. CDR3 size: 12 residues. V was cut by 3 bases and J by 9 bases, with 9 bases left in between. In DNA, the CDR3 is TGTGCCAGCAGCTTGGGGGGCCCTGAGCAGTTCTTC. Its translation is CASSLGGPEQFF.

The chain carries TRBV7-8 and TRBJ1-5; D is possibly TRBD1 (6 bases). The CDR3 has 17 residues. CDR1 is SGHVS, CDR2 FQNEAQ, per germline. V was cut by 5 bases and J by 2 bases, with 19 bases left in between. The CDR3 protein is CASSPLGAGGGNQPQHF. As DNA, the CDR3 is TGTGCCAGCAGCCCTTTAGGAGCCGGGGGCGGCAATCAGCCCCAGCATTTT.

The rearrangement links TRBV19 to TRBJ2-1; D is possibly TRBD1 or TRBD2 (5 bases each). Germline lookup yields CDR1 LNHDA and CDR2 SQIVND (reference sequence). Trimming cost V 6 bases and J 0 bases, with 24 bases left between them. This CDR3 region has 19 residues. The CDR3 coding sequence is TGTGCCAGTAGCAAAGAGGCCCTGGCCCCAGGGAGCTCCTACAATGAGCAGTTCTTC. Translated: CASSKEALAPGSSYNEQFF.